This TCR beta chain was retrieved from a study of cytotoxic CD8 clonotypes in ibrutinib-treated CLL. Trimming took 6 bases from V and 4 from J, leaving 15 bases between them. CDR3 length equals 14 residues. The germline CDR1 and CDR2 sequences are SNHLY and FYNNEI. Produced via immunoSEQ multiplex PCR; TCRdb's table is partial and in-frame only. This sample has some 200,000 clones, with more than 75% found just once. The count of this clone is one. The rearrangement joins TRBV2 to TRBJ2-5; either TRBD1 or TRBD2 may fit D (6 bases each). The sample in question was PBMCs, obtained after 12 months of ibrutinib treatment. The source of this sequence is a human donor with chronic lymphocytic leukemia. The CDR3 sequence is CASRGVGGRETQYF. CDR3 DNA: TGTGCCAGCAGGGGCGTCGGGGGCCGAGAGACCCAGTACTTC.